This record concerns one TCR beta chain sequence. Its antigen is as yet unknown. This table comes from immunoSEQ multiplex PCR, and its TCRdb copy is limited to in-frame clones, with some not included. The sample has around 130,000 clones, 85% to 90% seen once; the top ten hold around 10%. This entry comes from a study of T cell responses to AZD1222 COVID-19 vaccine. Points from the study as a whole: Along spike, vaccine-associated CD4 TCRs were found throughout, with dominance at 160-218 and 743-854.

Losses at the gene ends were 2 bases for V and 10 bases for J; bases not matched to a gene: 4. The CDR3 runs to 15 residues. CDR1 MNHEY and CDR2 SVGAGI come from the germline V gene. This TCR was sampled from an adult in good health. The chain is built from TRBV6-5 and TRBJ1-6; the match to TRBD1 covers 11 bases. Sequencing used peripheral blood, obtained on day 0 of AZD1222 vaccination. CDR3: CASSYEGQGVSPLHF. The DNA for the CDR3 is TGTGCCAGCAGTTACGAGGGACAGGGGGTATCACCCCTCCACTTT.